Below are 8 T cell receptor beta chains sequenced from a single sample in a study of blood T cell repertoires in COVID-19. Measured with immunoSEQ multiplex PCR; TCRdb has only the in-frame clones, and not every one. The data hold around 230,000 clones, with 83% observed a single time. What was sequenced was peripheral blood. The receptor set was obtained from a woman aged 70 to 79 with active or convalescent COVID-19.

The chain employs TRBV30 and TRBJ1-5; maybe TRBD1 (5 bases). Germline-derived CDR1 and CDR2 are GTSNPN and SVGIG (reference sequence). V shed 0 bases and J shed 8 bases, with 14 bases lying between them. The CDR3 is made up of 14 amino acids. The CDR3: CAWSVHAGAEPQHF. The CDR3 nucleotides are TGTGCCTGGAGTGTACATGCTGGGGCGGAGCCCCAGCATTTT.

The chain is built from TRBV7-8 and TRBJ2-7, with D possibly being TRBD1 (6 bases). Per the germline V gene, CDR1 is SGHVS and CDR2 is FQNEAQ. The CDR3 has 17 residues. V shed 3 bases and J shed 3 bases, with 21 bases lying between them. The DNA for the CDR3 is TGTGCCAGCAGCTTTAGGCGTAGGGGGTCCCTTGGCTACGAGCAGTACTTC. This translates into CASSFRRRGSLGYEQYF.

The chain combines TRBV5-1 with TRBJ1-4; possibly TRBD1 for D (5 bases). Per the germline V gene, CDR1 is SGHRS and CDR2 is YFSETQ. The V and J ends lost 3 bases and 6 bases respectively, with 15 bases between them. The CDR3 length is 15 residues. The CDR3 DNA is TGCGCCAGCAGCTGGCAGGGTATGACGGATGAAAAACTGTTTTTT. Translation: CASSWQGMTDEKLFF.

In regard to this clone: Relative to the germline gene, one junction end is altered; a read error may explain this. The rearrangement uses TRBV3-1 (or the pseudogene TRBV3-2) and TRBJ1-2, with 7 bases lining up with TRBD1. The CDR3 length is 12 residues. Germline-derived CDR1 and CDR2 are LGHDT and YNNKEL (reference sequence). CDR3 in DNA: TGTGCCAGCAGCCAGACAGGGTATGCCTACACCTTC. It yields the protein CASSQTGYAYTF.

The table lists this clone with a few counts. V is TRBV20-1 and J is TRBJ2-3; unclear D gene. The CDR3 has 11 residues. Germline CDR1 reads DFQATT; CDR2 reads SNEGSKA (reference sequence). The germline V and J ends were trimmed by 5 bases and 5 bases, with 8 bases remaining between them. The CDR3 region is CSAPTLDTQYF. The DNA for the CDR3 is TGCAGTGCTCCTACTCTAGATACGCAGTATTTT.

The rearrangement joins TRBV6-1 to TRBJ2-7, with 9 nucleotides matching TRBD1. With V trimmed by 3 bases and J by 4 bases, 4 bases remained unmatched. This CDR3 has 14 amino acids. The germline V gene encodes CDR1 MNHNS and CDR2 SASEGT. The chain's CDR3 is CASSETGGWYEQYF. CDR3 DNA sequence: TGTGCCAGCAGTGAGACAGGGGGGTGGTACGAGCAGTACTTC.

This clone was recorded many times. The V and J genes are TRBV2 and TRBJ2-3, with 13 bases lining up with TRBD2. Germline V gives CDR1 SNHLY, CDR2 FYNNEI. CDR3 length equals 18 residues. The ends lost 5 bases at V and 3 bases at J; junction bases unmatched: 11. This CDR3 reads CASSTFPTSGGLTDTQYF. The CDR3, as DNA: TGTGCCAGCAGTACCTTTCCGACTAGCGGGGGGCTAACAGATACGCAGTATTTT.

The chain carries TRBV5-1 and TRBJ2-1; D is possibly TRBD1 (6 bases). The length of the CDR3 is 13 residues. The V gene's germline CDR1 is SGHRS and CDR2 YFSETQ. Trimming shortened V by 2 bases and J by 7 bases, and 10 bases separated the two germline ends. CDR3 sequence (DNA): TGCGCCAGCAGCTTAACAGGGTCGAATGAGCAGTTCTTC. Translation: CASSLTGSNEQFF.